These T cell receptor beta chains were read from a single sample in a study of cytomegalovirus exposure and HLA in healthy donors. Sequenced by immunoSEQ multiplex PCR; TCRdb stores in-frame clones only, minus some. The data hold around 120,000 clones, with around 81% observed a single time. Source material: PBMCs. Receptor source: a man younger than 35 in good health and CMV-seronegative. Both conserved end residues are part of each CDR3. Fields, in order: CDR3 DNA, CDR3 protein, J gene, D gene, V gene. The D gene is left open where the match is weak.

CDR3 DNA: TGTGCCACCAGCAGAGATCTGATAGCTCAAGAGACCCAGTACTTC; CDR3 protein: CATSRDLIAQETQYF; J gene: TRBJ2-5; D gene: NA; V gene: TRBV15
CDR3 DNA: TGTGCCAGCATGGACACTCGATATAATTCACCCCTCCACTTT; CDR3 protein: CASMDTRYNSPLHF; J gene: TRBJ1-6; D gene: NA; V gene: TRBV25-1
CDR3 DNA: TGTGCCAGCAGCTCCAAGGGGGAGTACAGGGACCCAAACTACAATGAGCAGTTCTTC; CDR3 protein: CASSSKGEYRDPNYNEQFF; J gene: TRBJ2-1; D gene: NA; V gene: TRBV11-2
CDR3 DNA: TGTGCCAGCTCACCAGAGACAGGGGTTAACTATGGCTACACCTTC; CDR3 protein: CASSPETGVNYGYTF; J gene: TRBJ1-2; D gene: TRBD1; V gene: TRBV18
CDR3 DNA: TGCGCCAGCAGCCAAGTTCAGGGTACTAACTATGGCTACACCTTC; CDR3 protein: CASSQVQGTNYGYTF; J gene: TRBJ1-2; D gene: NA; V gene: TRBV4-1
CDR3 DNA: TGTGCCAGCAGCCCGAGGCAGGGGACAGATACGCAGTATTTT; CDR3 protein: CASSPRQGTDTQYF; J gene: TRBJ2-3; D gene: NA; V gene: TRBV9
CDR3 DNA: TGTGCCAGCAGCTTTACCGGGACAGCCTCCTACGAGCAGTACTTC; CDR3 protein: CASSFTGTASYEQYF; J gene: TRBJ2-7; D gene: TRBD1; V gene: TRBV11-2
CDR3 DNA: TGTGCCTGGACACGGACACGGGAGACCCAGTACTTC; CDR3 protein: CAWTRTRETQYF; J gene: TRBJ2-5; D gene: NA; V gene: TRBV30
CDR3 DNA: TGTGCCAGCAGCCCAACGGACAGGATAATGGAAAAACTGTTTTTT; CDR3 protein: CASSPTDRIMEKLFF; J gene: TRBJ1-4; D gene: TRBD1; V gene: TRBV7-9
CDR3 DNA: TGTGCCAGTAGTATGGGCAGGGGGGTGAAGGTGAATAGCAATCAGCCCCAGCATTTT; CDR3 protein: CASSMGRGVKVNSNQPQHF; J gene: TRBJ1-5; D gene: TRBD1; V gene: TRBV19